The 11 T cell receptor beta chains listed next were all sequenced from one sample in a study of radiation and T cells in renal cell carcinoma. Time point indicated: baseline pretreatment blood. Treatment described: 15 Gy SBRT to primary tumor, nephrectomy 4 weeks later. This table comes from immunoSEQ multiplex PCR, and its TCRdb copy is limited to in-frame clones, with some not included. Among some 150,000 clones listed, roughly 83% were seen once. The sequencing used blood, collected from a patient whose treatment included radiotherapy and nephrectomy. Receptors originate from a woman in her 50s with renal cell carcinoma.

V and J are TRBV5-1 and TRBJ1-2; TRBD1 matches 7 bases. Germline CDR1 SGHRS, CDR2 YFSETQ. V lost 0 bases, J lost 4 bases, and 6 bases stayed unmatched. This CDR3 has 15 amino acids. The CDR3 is CASSLAGTAAYGYTF. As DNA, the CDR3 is TGCGCCAGCAGCTTGGCGGGGACAGCCGCCTATGGCTACACCTTC.

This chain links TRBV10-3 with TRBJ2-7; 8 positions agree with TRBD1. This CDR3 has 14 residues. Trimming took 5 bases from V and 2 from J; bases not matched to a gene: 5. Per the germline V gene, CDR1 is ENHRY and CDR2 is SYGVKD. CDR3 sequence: CAISRTGRTYEQYF. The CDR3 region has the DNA TGTGCCATCAGTCGGACAGGGAGGACCTACGAGCAGTACTTC.

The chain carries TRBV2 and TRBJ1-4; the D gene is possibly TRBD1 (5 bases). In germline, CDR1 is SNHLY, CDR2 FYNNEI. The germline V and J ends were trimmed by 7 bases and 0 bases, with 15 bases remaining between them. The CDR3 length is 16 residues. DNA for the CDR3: TGTGCCAGCAATCCAGGGAACATTGCAACTAATGAAAAACTGTTTTTT. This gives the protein CASNPGNIATNEKLFF.

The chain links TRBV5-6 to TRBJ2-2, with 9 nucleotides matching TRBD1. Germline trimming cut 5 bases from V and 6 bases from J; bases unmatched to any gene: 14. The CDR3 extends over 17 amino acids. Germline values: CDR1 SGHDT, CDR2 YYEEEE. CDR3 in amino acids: CASRPLTGGLSSGELFF. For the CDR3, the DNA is TGTGCCAGCAGACCTTTAACAGGGGGCCTGTCGTCCGGGGAGCTGTTTTTT.

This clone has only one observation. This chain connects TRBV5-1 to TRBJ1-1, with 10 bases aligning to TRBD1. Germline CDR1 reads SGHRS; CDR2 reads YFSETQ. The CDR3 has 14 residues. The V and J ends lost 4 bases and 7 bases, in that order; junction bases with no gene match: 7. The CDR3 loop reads CASSPRDRGGEAFF. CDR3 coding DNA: TGCGCCAGCAGCCCCCGGGACAGGGGAGGTGAAGCTTTCTTT.

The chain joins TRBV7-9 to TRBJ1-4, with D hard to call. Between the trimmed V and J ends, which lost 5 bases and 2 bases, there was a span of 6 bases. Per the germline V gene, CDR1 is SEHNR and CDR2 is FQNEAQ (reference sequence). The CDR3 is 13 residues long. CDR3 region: CASSLDTNEKLFF. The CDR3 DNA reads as TGTGCCAGCAGCCTGGACACTAATGAAAAACTGTTTTTT.

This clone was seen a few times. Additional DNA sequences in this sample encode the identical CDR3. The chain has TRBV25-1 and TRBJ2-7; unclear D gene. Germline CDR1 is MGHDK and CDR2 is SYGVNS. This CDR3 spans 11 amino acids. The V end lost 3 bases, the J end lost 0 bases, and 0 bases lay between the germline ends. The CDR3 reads CASSDSYEQYF. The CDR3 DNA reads TGTGCCAGCAGTGACTCCTACGAGCAGTACTTC.

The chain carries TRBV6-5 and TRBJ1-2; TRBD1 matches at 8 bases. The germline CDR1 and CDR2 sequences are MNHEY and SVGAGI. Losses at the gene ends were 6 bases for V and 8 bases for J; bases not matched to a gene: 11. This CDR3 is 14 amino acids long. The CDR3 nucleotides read TGTGCCAGCAGCTACAGGGGGGCCTGGTACGGCTACACCTTC. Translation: CASSYRGAWYGYTF.

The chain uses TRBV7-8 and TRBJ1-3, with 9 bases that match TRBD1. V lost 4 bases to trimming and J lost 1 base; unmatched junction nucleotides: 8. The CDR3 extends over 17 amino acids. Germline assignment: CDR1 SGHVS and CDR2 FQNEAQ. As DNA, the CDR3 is TGTGCCAGCAGCTCTAGGATGGGACAGGGTTCTGGAAACACCATATATTTT. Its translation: CASSSRMGQGSGNTIYF.

The CDR3 spells CASRDGAGEQYF. CDR3 DNA: TGTGCCAGCAGGGATGGAGCTGGGGAGCAGTACTTC. This chain uses TRBV6-1 with TRBJ2-7; D unclear. Germline-derived CDR1 and CDR2 are MNHNS and SASEGT. Trimming took off 6 bases at V and 7 bases at J, with 13 bases between the two ends. This CDR3 has 12 amino acids.

CDR3 sequence reads: CASSLGSRSGYTF. DNA for the CDR3: TGCGCCAGCAGCCTCGGGTCTCGGAGCGGCTACACCTTC. This chain joins TRBV5-1 and TRBJ1-2, with D uncertain. Between the trimmed V and J ends, which lost 4 bases and 8 bases, there was a span of 15 bases. Per germline, CDR1 SGHRS and CDR2 YFSETQ. This CDR3 has 13 amino acids.